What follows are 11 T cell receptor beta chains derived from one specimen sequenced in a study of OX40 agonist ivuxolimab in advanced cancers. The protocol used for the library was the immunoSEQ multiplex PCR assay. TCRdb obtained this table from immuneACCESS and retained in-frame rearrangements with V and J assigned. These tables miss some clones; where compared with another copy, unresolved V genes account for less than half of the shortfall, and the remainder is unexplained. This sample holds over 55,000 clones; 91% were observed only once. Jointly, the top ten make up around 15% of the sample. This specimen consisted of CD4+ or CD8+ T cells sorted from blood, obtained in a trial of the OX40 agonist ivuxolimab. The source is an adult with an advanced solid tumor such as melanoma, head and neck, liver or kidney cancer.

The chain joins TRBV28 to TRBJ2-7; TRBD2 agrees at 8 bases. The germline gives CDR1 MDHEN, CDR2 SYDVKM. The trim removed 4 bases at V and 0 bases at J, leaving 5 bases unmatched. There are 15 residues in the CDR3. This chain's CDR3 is CASSSVAGYSYEQYF. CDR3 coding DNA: TGTGCCAGCAGTTCAGTAGCGGGATACTCCTACGAGCAGTACTTC.

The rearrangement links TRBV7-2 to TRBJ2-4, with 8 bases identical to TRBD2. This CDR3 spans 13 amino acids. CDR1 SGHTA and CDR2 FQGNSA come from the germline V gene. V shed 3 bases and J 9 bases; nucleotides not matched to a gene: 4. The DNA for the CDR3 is TGTGCCAGCAGCTTCCAGCGGGAGAGCATTCAGTACTTC. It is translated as CASSFQRESIQYF.

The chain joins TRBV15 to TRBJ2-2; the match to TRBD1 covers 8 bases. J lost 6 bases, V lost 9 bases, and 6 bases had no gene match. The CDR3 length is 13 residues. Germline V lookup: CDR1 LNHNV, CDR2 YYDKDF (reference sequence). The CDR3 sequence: CATGQGNAGELFF. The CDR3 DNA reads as TGTGCCACAGGACAGGGAAACGCCGGGGAGCTGTTTTTT.

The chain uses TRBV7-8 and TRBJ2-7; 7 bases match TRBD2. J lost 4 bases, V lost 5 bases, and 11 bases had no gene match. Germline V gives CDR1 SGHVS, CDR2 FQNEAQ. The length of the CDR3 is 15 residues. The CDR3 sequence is CASSPGAGEGYEQYF. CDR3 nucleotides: TGTGCCAGCAGCCCCGGGGCGGGGGAGGGTTACGAGCAGTACTTC.

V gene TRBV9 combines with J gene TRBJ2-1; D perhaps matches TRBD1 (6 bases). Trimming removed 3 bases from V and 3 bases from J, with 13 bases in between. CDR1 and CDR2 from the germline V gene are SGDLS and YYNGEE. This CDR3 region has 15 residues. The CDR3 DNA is TGTGCCAGCAGCGCCGGACAGTCAGACTACAATGAGCAGTTCTTC. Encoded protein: CASSAGQSDYNEQFF.

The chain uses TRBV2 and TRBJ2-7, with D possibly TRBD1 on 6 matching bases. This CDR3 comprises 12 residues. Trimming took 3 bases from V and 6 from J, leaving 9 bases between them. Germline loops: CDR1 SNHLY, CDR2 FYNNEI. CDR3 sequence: CASSDTGLEQYF. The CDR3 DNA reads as TGTGCCAGCAGTGATACAGGGCTCGAGCAGTACTTC.

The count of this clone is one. The CDR3 is CASLGLAGDTQYF. In DNA, the CDR3 is TGTGCCAGCCTAGGACTAGCGGGAGATACGCAGTATTTT. The V gene is TRBV7-2, the J gene TRBJ2-3; TRBD2 matches 11 bases. Per germline, CDR1 SGHTA and CDR2 FQGNSA. This CDR3 has 13 amino acids. Trimming took 8 bases from V and 5 from J; bases not matched to a gene: 3.

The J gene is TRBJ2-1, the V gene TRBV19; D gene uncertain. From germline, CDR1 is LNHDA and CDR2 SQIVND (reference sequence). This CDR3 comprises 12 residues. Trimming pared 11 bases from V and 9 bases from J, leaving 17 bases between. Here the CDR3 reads CAAKDHNGEQFF. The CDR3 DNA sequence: TGTGCCGCGAAGGACCACAACGGTGAGCAGTTCTTC.

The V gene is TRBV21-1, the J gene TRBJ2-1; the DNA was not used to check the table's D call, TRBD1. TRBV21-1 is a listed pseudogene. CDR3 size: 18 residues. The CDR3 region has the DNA TGTGCCAGCAGCAAAGTCGAGGGGACAGGGGGCTCCTACAATGAGCAGTTCTTC. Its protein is CASSKVEGTGGSYNEQFF.

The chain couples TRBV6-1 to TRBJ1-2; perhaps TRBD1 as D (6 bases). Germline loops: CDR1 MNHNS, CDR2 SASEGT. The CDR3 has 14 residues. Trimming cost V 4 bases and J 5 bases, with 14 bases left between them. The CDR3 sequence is CASSATGLGYGYTF. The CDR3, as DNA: TGTGCCAGCAGTGCCACAGGGTTAGGGTATGGCTACACCTTC.

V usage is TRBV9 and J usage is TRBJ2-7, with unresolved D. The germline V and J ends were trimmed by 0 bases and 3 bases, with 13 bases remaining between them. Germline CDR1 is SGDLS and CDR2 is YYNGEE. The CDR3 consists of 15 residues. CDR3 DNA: TGTGCCAGCAGCGTAGGGGGAACAACGAGCTACGAGCAGTACTTC. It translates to CASSVGGTTSYEQYF.